This entry concerns a single T cell receptor (beta chain). Produced via immunoSEQ multiplex PCR; TCRdb's table is partial and in-frame only. The repertoire includes roughly 350,000 clones, about 90% of them detected once, and about 7.3% sits in the top ten. Looked up from germline, CDR1 is SGHTA and CDR2 is FQGNSA. The CDR3 covers 15 residues. J was trimmed by 4 bases and V by 6 bases; bases with no gene match: 10. These data come from a study of blood T cell repertoires in COVID-19. About the study: The analysed material was cDNA or gDNA that came from T cells, B-cell-depleted T cells, or PBMCs.

This chain joins TRBV7-2 and TRBJ1-2, with 8 nucleotides matching TRBD1. This receptor was identified in a woman in her 70s with COVID-19, enrolled during active disease. Sequenced material: peripheral blood. As DNA, the CDR3 is TGTGCCAGCAGTTCTGTCGCAGGGGGCACCTATGGCTACACCTTC. It codes for CASSSVAGGTYGYTF.